This passage covers 20 T cell receptor beta chains from one sample sequenced in a study of control samples from healthy donors and cancer patients. Only in-frame clones appear in the TCRdb table, and some are missing; sequencing was by immunoSEQ multiplex PCR. This table has about 130,000 clones, more than 85% appearing once. What was sequenced was PBMCs. These receptors all stem from a man aged 50-59 years with head and neck cancer.

This chain joins TRBV6-1 and TRBJ1-5; D not resolved. V lost 1 base to trimming and J lost 4 bases, with 8 bases between them. Germline-derived CDR1 and CDR2 are MNHNS and SASEGT. The CDR3 contains 14 residues. CDR3 sequence reads: CASSEDRGNQPQHF. The CDR3, as DNA: TGTGCCAGCAGTGAAGATCGGGGAAATCAGCCCCAGCATTTT.

V is TRBV19 and J is TRBJ2-7; TRBD1 aligns across 7 bases. Losses at the gene ends were 1 base for V and 5 bases for J; bases not matched to a gene: 11. The CDR3 totals 16 residues. Germline CDR1 and CDR2: LNHDA and SQIVND (reference sequence). CDR3 nucleotides: TGTGCCAGTAGTATAGGGGTGACAGGGTTTTTGAACGAGCAGTACTTC. Translated, it gives CASSIGVTGFLNEQYF.

This chain uses TRBV6-1 with TRBJ1-2; D unresolved. CDR1 is MNHNS and CDR2 is SASEGT in the germline V gene. Trimming removed 3 bases from V and 1 base from J, with 6 bases in between. The CDR3 totals 13 residues. The CDR3: CASSDGLNYGYTF. DNA for the CDR3: TGTGCCAGCAGTGACGGTCTTAACTATGGCTACACCTTC.

The genes are TRBV30 and TRBJ1-2; no clear D. The germline V and J ends were trimmed by 5 bases and 4 bases, with 17 bases remaining between them. Germline CDR1 and CDR2: GTSNPN and SVGIG (reference sequence). The CDR3 consists of 14 residues. The CDR3 region is CAWGSPRGIYGYTF. CDR3 coding DNA: TGTGCCTGGGGATCCCCACGGGGAATCTATGGCTACACCTTC.

V usage is TRBV7-9 and J usage is TRBJ1-2; the D is unclear. Germline CDR1 reads SEHNR; CDR2 reads FQNEAQ (reference sequence). The CDR3 extends over 12 amino acids. Trimming stripped 5 bases from V and 9 bases from J, with 13 bases between. CDR3 sequence: CASSHELTSYTF. The CDR3 DNA reads as TGTGCCAGCAGCCATGAGCTTACAAGCTACACCTTC.

As DNA, the CDR3 is TGTGCCAGTAGTCCGTTCAGTCAGCATCAGCCCCAGCATTTT. Residues: CASSPFSQHQPQHF. The V and J genes are TRBV19 and TRBJ1-5, with D unclear. V lost 5 bases, J lost 5 bases, and 13 bases lay in between. In germline, CDR1 is LNHDA, CDR2 SQIVND (reference sequence). This CDR3 is built from 14 residues.

The chain joins TRBV18 to TRBJ2-2; 7 nucleotides align to TRBD2. Germline V gives CDR1 KGHSH, CDR2 LQKENI. The CDR3 is made up of 15 amino acids. Germline trimming cut 3 bases from V and 5 bases from J; bases unmatched to any gene: 6. The CDR3 protein is CASSPARGGTGELFF. The DNA for the CDR3 is TGTGCCAGCTCACCTGCTCGGGGAGGGACCGGGGAGCTGTTTTTT.

The chain carries TRBV3-1 (or the pseudogene TRBV3-2) and TRBJ1-2; the D gene is possibly TRBD1 (5 bases). Germline CDR1 and CDR2: LGHDT and YNNKEL (reference sequence). The ends were cut back, 4 bases at V and 1 base at J, with 7 bases in the middle. The CDR3 runs to 13 residues. Here the CDR3 reads CASSPDSNYGYTF. In DNA form, the CDR3 reads TGTGCCAGCAGCCCTGACAGTAACTATGGCTACACCTTC.

CDR3 nucleotides: TGTGCCAGTAGTATCCCCGGGAACACTGAAGCTTTCTTT. Protein: CASSIPGNTEAFF. The chain recombines TRBV19 with TRBJ1-1, with D hard to call. The germline V gene has CDR1 LNHDA and CDR2 SQIVND (reference sequence). This CDR3 region has 13 residues. With 3 bases removed from V and 1 base from J, the gap between germline ends came to 6 bases. The variable domain in full, with the rest retrieved from reference TRBV19 and TRBJ1-1, is DGGITQSPKYLFRKEGQNVTLSCEQNLNHDAMYWYRQDPGQGLRLIYYSQIVNDFQKGDIAEGYSVSREKKESFPLTVTSAQKNPTAFYLCASSIPGNTEAFFGQGTRLTVV.

Comments on this clone: Other DNA variants within this sample encode the same CDR3. V and J are TRBV10-3 and TRBJ2-7; D uncertain. The CDR3 is 13 residues long. The germline V and J ends were trimmed by 3 bases and 3 bases, with 9 bases remaining between them. The germline gives CDR1 ENHRY, CDR2 SYGVKD. As DNA, the CDR3 is TGTGCCATCAGTGAAGGACCTAGCTACGAGCAGTACTTC. It specifies CAISEGPSYEQYF.

The CDR3 spells CASSSLQGSSREQYF. The CDR3 DNA is TGTGCCAGCAGCTCACTCCAGGGGAGTTCCCGGGAGCAGTACTTC. The rearrangement links TRBV5-4 to TRBJ2-7; tentatively, D is TRBD1 (6 bases). The CDR3 extends over 15 amino acids. V lost 3 bases, J lost 7 bases, and 20 bases lay in between. Germline V gives CDR1 SGHNT, CDR2 YYREEE (reference sequence). Based on the CDR3 plus reference TRBV5-4 and TRBJ2-7, the full variable domain is ETGVTQSPTHLIKTRGQQVTLRCSSQSGHNTVSWYQQALGQGPQFIFQYYREEENGRGNFPPRFSGLQFPNYSSELNVNALELDDSALYLCASSSLQGSSREQYFGPGTRLTVT.

The CDR3 DNA reads as TGTGCCAGCAGCTTGGGTTCGGCGGGCAATCAGCCCCAGCATTTT. Translation: CASSLGSAGNQPQHF. The gene calls are TRBV5-8 and TRBJ1-5; D remains ambiguous. Trimming shortened V by 0 bases and J by 2 bases, and 9 bases separated the two germline ends. The germline V gene has CDR1 SGHTS and CDR2 YDEGEE. The CDR3 has 15 amino acids.

This rearrangement joins TRBV4-2 to TRBJ1-4; the D is unclear. Trimming took 4 bases from V and 9 from J, leaving 15 bases between them. The CDR3 has 14 residues. CDR1 and CDR2 (germline): LGHNA, YNFKEQ. Here the CDR3 DNA reads TGTGCCAGCAGCCCCGACCAATCAGACAAAAAACTGTTTTTT. Its translation is CASSPDQSDKKLFF.

The chain employs TRBV10-3 and TRBJ2-1; D is possibly TRBD2 (7 bases). The germline gives CDR1 ENHRY, CDR2 SYGVKD. Trimming stripped 5 bases from V and 8 bases from J, with 13 bases between. This CDR3 is 13 amino acids long. In nucleotides, the CDR3 is TGTGCCATCAGTAAGGGGGAGGGCGATGAGCAGTTCTTC. Its translation is CAISKGEGDEQFF.

The V gene is TRBV5-1, the J gene TRBJ1-4; 7 bases line up with TRBD1. This CDR3 is built from 13 residues. V gave up 3 bases and J gave up 8 bases; unmatched junction bases: 4. Germline CDR1 and CDR2: SGHRS and YFSETQ. CDR3 DNA: TGCGCCAGCAGCTCCGACAGGGAAGAAAAACTGTTTTTT. It codes for CASSSDREEKLFF.

The chain carries TRBV6-4 and TRBJ1-4, with TRBD1 matching 12 bases. The germline V gene has CDR1 MRHNA and CDR2 SNTAGT. V lost 8 bases to trimming and J lost 0 bases; unmatched junction nucleotides: 10. The CDR3 covers 18 residues. CDR3 sequence: CASVGTGGEPATNEKLFF. CDR3 in DNA: TGTGCCAGCGTTGGGACAGGGGGCGAACCTGCAACTAATGAAAAACTGTTTTTT.

This chain uses TRBV7-2 with TRBJ2-7; tentatively, D is TRBD2 (7 bases). The CDR3 consists of 14 residues. The V end lost 4 bases, the J end lost 1 base, and 11 bases lay between the germline ends. Germline V gene sequence: CDR1 SGHTA, CDR2 FQGNSA. CDR3 protein: CASSWGGGSYEQYF. The CDR3 region has the DNA TGTGCCAGCAGCTGGGGAGGGGGGTCCTACGAGCAGTACTTC.

V gene TRBV7-9 combines with J gene TRBJ2-5; 9 bases map to TRBD1. J gave up 3 bases and V 3 bases, and 5 bases lay outside the gene matches. This CDR3 spans 15 amino acids. Germline V gives CDR1 SEHNR, CDR2 FQNEAQ (reference sequence). The CDR3 loop is CASSLGDRAKETQYF. DNA for the CDR3: TGTGCCAGCAGCTTGGGGGACAGGGCGAAAGAGACCCAGTACTTC.

In this sample, this clone turned up once. V usage is TRBV2 and J usage is TRBJ2-7; D possibly matches TRBD1 or TRBD2 (6 bases each). This CDR3 is built from 16 residues. V was pared by 4 bases and J by 5 bases, with 21 bases between. Looked up from germline, CDR1 is SNHLY and CDR2 is FYNNEI. CDR3 sequence reads: CASSGSGGGRGHEQYF. CDR3 DNA sequence: TGTGCCAGCAGTGGTAGCGGTGGGGGCAGGGGCCACGAGCAGTACTTC.

This clone was seen just once. The rearrangement links TRBV5-6 to TRBJ2-7; D assignment may be TRBD1 or TRBD2 (5 bases each). V gave up 4 bases and J gave up 2 bases, with 13 bases separating them. Germline CDR1 SGHDT, CDR2 YYEEEE. The CDR3 is made up of 14 amino acids. CDR3 in DNA: TGTGCCAGCAGCCCTAGGGGACGGACCTACGAGCAGTACTTC. The encoded protein is CASSPRGRTYEQYF.